This T cell receptor beta chain was recovered during a study of cytomegalovirus exposure and HLA in healthy donors. Study background: Early release data held 75 million to 100 million unique TCRs from HLA-typed donors.

V gave up 5 bases and J gave up 2 bases; unmatched junction bases: 4. CDR3 length: 14 amino acids. Germline values: CDR1 SGHVS, CDR2 FQNEAQ. The PCR had 60 Vbeta and 13 Jbeta primers. TCRdb's table, derived via immunoSEQ multiplex PCR, lists solely in-frame clones and lacks some. The table includes some 120,000 clones, roughly four fifths detected once. The sequencing input was PBMCs. The gene calls are TRBV7-8 and TRBJ1-2; 8 nucleotides line up with TRBD1. The clonotype originates from a male donor in good health and CMV-seropositive. The CDR3 DNA reads TGTGCCAGCAGCCCGACAGGGGACAACTATGGCTACACCTTC. This translates into CASSPTGDNYGYTF.